A single sample is the source of the 21 T cell receptor beta chains below, sequenced in a study of blood T cell repertoires in COVID-19. Assay: immunoSEQ multiplex PCR; the TCRdb copy retains only in-frame clones and omits some. The data hold 20,000 to 30,000 clones, with over 90% observed a single time. Source material: peripheral blood. All receptors come from a human donor in a cohort sampled during active COVID-19.

This clone was observed a single time. The V and J genes are TRBV5-1 and TRBJ2-1; D is uncertain. The V gene's germline CDR1 is SGHRS and CDR2 YFSETQ. The CDR3 loop spans 12 amino acids. Trimming pared 4 bases from V and 5 bases from J, leaving 7 bases between. In DNA form, the CDR3 reads TGCGCCAGCAGCCCGCGGAACAATGAGCAGTTCTTC. Residues: CASSPRNNEQFF.

The chain is built from TRBV30 and TRBJ1-3; D gene ambiguous. Germline V gives CDR1 GTSNPN, CDR2 SVGIG (reference sequence). V was shortened by 7 bases and J by 0 bases, with 10 bases between the two germline ends. This CDR3 spans 13 amino acids. CDR3 residues: CASPGFSGNTIYF. As DNA, the CDR3 is TGTGCCTCCCCTGGCTTCTCTGGAAACACCATATATTTT.

V usage is TRBV28 and J usage is TRBJ2-7, with 7 bases aligning to TRBD2. The V gene's germline CDR1 is MDHEN and CDR2 SYDVKM. V lost 3 bases and J lost 1; bases outside the gene matches: 6. The length of the CDR3 is 15 residues. CDR3: CASSFAGAYSYEQYF. The CDR3 bases are TGTGCCAGCAGTTTTGCGGGAGCATATTCCTACGAGCAGTACTTC.

The CDR3 DNA is TGTGCCTGGAGTGTACCGGACAGGGGGCGGACTGAAGCTTTCTTT. It codes for CAWSVPDRGRTEAFF. The chain has TRBV30 and TRBJ1-1; 11 bases line up with TRBD1. This CDR3 spans 15 amino acids. Germline CDR1 reads GTSNPN; CDR2 reads SVGIG (reference sequence). V gave up 0 bases and J gave up 5 bases; unmatched junction bases: 5.

This chain joins TRBV9 and TRBJ2-3; no clear D gene. Germline CDR1 is SGDLS and CDR2 is YYNGEE. The CDR3 extends over 12 amino acids. Trimming removed 0 bases at V and 5 bases at J, with 4 bases between. The CDR3 DNA reads TGTGCCAGCAGCGTAGCTAAAGATACGCAGTATTTT. Amino acids: CASSVAKDTQYF. The entire variable domain, with the rest obtained from reference TRBV9 and TRBJ2-3, is as follows: DSGVTQTPKHLITATGQRVTLRCSPRSGDLSVYWYQQSLDQGLQFLIQYYNGEERAKGNILERFSAQQFPDLHSELNLSSLELGDSALYFCASSVAKDTQYFGPGTRLTVL.

The rearrangement uses TRBV27 and TRBJ2-5, with D perhaps TRBD2 (5 bases). The ends were cut back, 5 bases at V and 5 bases at J, with 21 bases in the middle. The CDR3 extends over 16 amino acids. Germline V gene lookup returns CDR1 MNHEY and CDR2 SMNVEV (reference sequence). CDR3 in DNA: TGTGCCAGCAGTCGTCTTACGGGGTTCCGTCCCGAGACCCAGTACTTC. Residues: CASSRLTGFRPETQYF.

The chain recombines TRBV30 with TRBJ2-4, with a possible D match to TRBD2 (5 bases). Germline V gene lookup returns CDR1 GTSNPN and CDR2 SVGIG (reference sequence). CDR3 length equals 15 residues. V lost 1 base, J lost 12 bases, and 22 bases lay in between. CDR3 protein: CAWSGALASFRTQYF. Here the CDR3 DNA reads TGTGCCTGGAGTGGAGCGCTAGCATCTTTCAGGACTCAGTACTTC.

The J gene is TRBJ1-1, the V gene TRBV11-2; weak D call: TRBD1 (5 bases). Germline assignment: CDR1 SGHAT and CDR2 FQNNGV. The CDR3 runs 15 residues. V dropped 1 base and J dropped 4 bases, with 13 bases sitting between them. This CDR3 reads CASSLAQGGITEAFF. CDR3 nucleotides: TGTGCCAGCAGCTTAGCCCAGGGAGGAATCACTGAAGCTTTCTTT.

The V and J genes are TRBV7-2 and TRBJ1-4; TRBD1 agrees at 9 bases. V shed 5 bases, J shed 5 bases, and the junction held 6 bases outside the gene matches. Germline V gene sequence: CDR1 SGHTA, CDR2 FQGNSA. The CDR3 consists of 15 residues. CDR3 region: CASSPSTGGNEKLFF. The CDR3 DNA sequence: TGTGCCAGCAGCCCCTCGACAGGGGGGAATGAAAAACTGTTTTTT.

This clone was observed once. The V and J genes are TRBV5-5 and TRBJ2-1, with D tentatively TRBD2 (5 bases). V lost 0 bases and J 3 bases, leaving 10 bases between the germline ends. The CDR3 contains 15 residues. CDR1 is SGHKS and CDR2 is YYEKEE in the germline V gene (reference sequence). As DNA, the CDR3 is TGTGCCAGCAGCTTGGCCGTAGCGAACTACAATGAGCAGTTCTTC. The encoded protein is CASSLAVANYNEQFF.

The genes are TRBV2 and TRBJ2-7; weak D call: TRBD1 (6 bases). The CDR3 consists of 12 residues. V gave up 8 bases and J gave up 7 bases, with 15 bases separating them. Germline V gene data show CDR1 as SNHLY and CDR2 as FYNNEI. The CDR3 sequence is CASQPGAREQYF. CDR3 sequence (DNA): TGTGCCAGCCAGCCAGGGGCGCGGGAGCAGTACTTC.

This sequence joins TRBV9 and TRBJ1-2; possible D gene TRBD1, 5 bases. Trimming took 4 bases from V and 8 from J, leaving 18 bases between them. Germline V lookup: CDR1 SGDLS, CDR2 YYNGEE. This CDR3 spans 14 amino acids. For the CDR3, the DNA is TGTGCCAGCAGCCCACGGACGGAGGGACGGGGCTACACCTTC. This translates into CASSPRTEGRGYTF. Filled out from reference TRBV9 and TRBJ1-2, the complete variable domain reads DSGVTQTPKHLITATGQRVTLRCSPRSGDLSVYWYQQSLDQGLQFLIQYYNGEERAKGNILERFSAQQFPDLHSELNLSSLELGDSALYFCASSPRTEGRGYTFGSGTRLTVV.

This sequence joins TRBV2 and TRBJ2-2; weak D call: TRBD1 (6 bases). The CDR3 consists of 16 residues. Trimming left V 6 bases short and J 1 base short, with 15 bases between. Germline CDR1 is SNHLY and CDR2 is FYNNEI. The CDR3 here is CASRAEGVGNTGELFF. CDR3 DNA sequence: TGTGCCAGCAGAGCCGAGGGGGTAGGGAACACCGGGGAGCTGTTTTTT.

There are a few counts of this clone. The chain carries TRBV6-6 and TRBJ1-5, with 7 bases identical to TRBD1. The junction had 7 bases not matched to a gene; V was cut back by 0 bases and J by 5 bases. There are 16 residues in the CDR3. Germline V gene data show CDR1 as MNHNY and CDR2 as SVGAGI (reference sequence). CDR3 sequence reads: CASSYSTGRGHQPQHF. The DNA for the CDR3 is TGTGCCAGCAGTTACTCGACGGGTAGGGGGCATCAGCCCCAGCATTTT.

The V call is TRBV25-1, the J call TRBJ2-1, with 11 bases matching TRBD1. The junction had 7 bases not matched to a gene; V was cut back by 4 bases and J by 8 bases. Germline V gene sequence: CDR1 MGHDK, CDR2 SYGVNS. CDR3 length: 15 residues. CDR3 loop: CASSGRTGGNDEQFF. CDR3 in DNA: TGTGCCAGCAGTGGTCGGACAGGGGGCAACGATGAGCAGTTCTTC.

The rearrangement uses TRBV4-2 and TRBJ1-1, with D uncertain. Germline lookup yields CDR1 LGHNA and CDR2 YNFKEQ. V gave up 4 bases and J gave up 1 base, with 13 bases separating them. This CDR3 contains 15 residues. CDR3 residues: CASSRGKDGNTEAFF. CDR3 bases: TGTGCCAGCAGCCGAGGAAAGGATGGGAACACTGAAGCTTTCTTT.

The rearrangement uses TRBV27 and TRBJ1-2; 7 positions match TRBD1. CDR1 and CDR2 (germline): MNHEY, SMNVEV (reference sequence). The J segment lost 3 bases and the V segment lost 6 bases, leaving 4 bases of the junction unmatched. This CDR3 contains 13 residues. The CDR3 DNA reads TGTGCCAGCAGGCTAGGGACAGACTATGGCTACACCTTC. As protein: CASRLGTDYGYTF.

This chain joins TRBV11-2 and TRBJ2-7; maybe TRBD1 (5 bases). The CDR3 is made up of 14 amino acids. Germline values: CDR1 SGHAT, CDR2 FQNNGV. Trimming removed 0 bases from V and 3 bases from J, with 9 bases in between. CDR3 protein: CASSLDLRGYEQYF. The CDR3 DNA follows: TGTGCCAGCAGCTTAGATCTTAGGGGCTACGAGCAGTACTTC.

The rearrangement joins TRBV28 to TRBJ2-3; no clear D. The CDR3 runs 16 residues. V was clipped by 4 bases and J by 2 bases, with 16 bases between them. Germline lookup yields CDR1 MDHEN and CDR2 SYDVKM. CDR3 residues: CASSSPEAGITDTQYF. The CDR3 region has the DNA TGTGCCAGCAGTTCCCCGGAAGCAGGAATCACAGATACGCAGTATTTT. Supplemented by reference TRBV28 and TRBJ2-3, the full variable domain reads DVKVTQSSRYLVKRTGEKVFLECVQDMDHENMFWYRQDPGLGLRLIYFSYDVKMKEKGDIPEGYSVSREKKERFSLILESASTNQTSMYLCASSSPEAGITDTQYFGPGTRLTVL.

The CDR3 nucleotides read TGTGCCGGACAGACAGGGGATGGCAATCAGCCCCAGCATTTT. This codes for CAGQTGDGNQPQHF. The rearrangement joins TRBV30 to TRBJ1-5, with TRBD1 matching over 8 bases. This CDR3 has 14 residues. CDR1 is GTSNPN, CDR2 SVGIG, per germline (reference sequence). V lost 8 bases and J lost 2; bases outside the gene matches: 8.

The V gene is TRBV19, the J gene TRBJ1-3; D remains unclear. Germline lookup yields CDR1 LNHDA and CDR2 SQIVND (reference sequence). V lost 6 bases and J lost 0, with 6 bases in between. The CDR3 contains 13 residues. CDR3 nucleotide sequence: TGTGCCAGTAGACATAACTCTGGAAACACCATATATTTT. Translated: CASRHNSGNTIYF.